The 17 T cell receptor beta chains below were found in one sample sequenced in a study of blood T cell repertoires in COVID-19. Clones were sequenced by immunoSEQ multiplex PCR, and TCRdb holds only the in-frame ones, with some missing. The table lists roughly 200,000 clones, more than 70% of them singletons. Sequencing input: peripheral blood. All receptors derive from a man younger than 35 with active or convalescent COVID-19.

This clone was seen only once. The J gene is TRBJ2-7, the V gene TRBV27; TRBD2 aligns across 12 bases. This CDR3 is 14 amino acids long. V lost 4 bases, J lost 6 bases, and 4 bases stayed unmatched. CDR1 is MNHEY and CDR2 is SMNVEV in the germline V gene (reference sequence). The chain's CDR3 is CASSSLAGGGEQYF. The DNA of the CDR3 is TGTGCCAGCAGTTCACTAGCGGGGGGCGGCGAGCAGTACTTC.

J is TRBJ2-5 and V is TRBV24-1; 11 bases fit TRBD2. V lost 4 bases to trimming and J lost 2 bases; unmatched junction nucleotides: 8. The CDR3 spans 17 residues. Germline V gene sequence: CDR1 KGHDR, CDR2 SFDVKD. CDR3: CATSEPSGGKVQETQYF. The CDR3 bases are TGTGCCACCAGTGAGCCTAGCGGGGGGAAGGTTCAAGAGACCCAGTACTTC.

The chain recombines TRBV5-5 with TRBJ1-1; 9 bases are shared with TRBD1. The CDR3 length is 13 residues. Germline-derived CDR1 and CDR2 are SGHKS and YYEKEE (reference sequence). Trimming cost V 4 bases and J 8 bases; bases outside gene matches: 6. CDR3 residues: CASSMNTGGEAFF. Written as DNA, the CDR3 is TGTGCCAGCAGCATGAACACAGGGGGCGAAGCTTTCTTT.

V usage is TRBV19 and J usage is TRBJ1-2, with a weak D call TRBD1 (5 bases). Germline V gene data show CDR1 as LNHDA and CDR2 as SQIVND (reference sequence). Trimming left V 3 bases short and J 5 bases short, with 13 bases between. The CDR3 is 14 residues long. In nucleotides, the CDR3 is TGTGCCAGTAGTATTGGGGCAGAGTATTATGGCTACACCTTC. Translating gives CASSIGAEYYGYTF.

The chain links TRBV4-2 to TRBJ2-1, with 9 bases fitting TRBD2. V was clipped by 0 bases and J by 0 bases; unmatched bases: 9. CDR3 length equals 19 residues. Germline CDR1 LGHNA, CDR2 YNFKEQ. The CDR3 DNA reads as TGTGCCAGCAGCCAAGATTTTAGCGGGAGCTTGAGCTCCTACAATGAGCAGTTCTTC. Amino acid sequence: CASSQDFSGSLSSYNEQFF.

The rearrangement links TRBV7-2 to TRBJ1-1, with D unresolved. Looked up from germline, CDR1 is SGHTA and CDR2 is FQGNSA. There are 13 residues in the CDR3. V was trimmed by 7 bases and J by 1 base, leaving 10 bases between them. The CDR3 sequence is CASTLGRNTEAFF. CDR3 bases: TGTGCCAGCACCCTAGGGAGGAACACTGAAGCTTTCTTT. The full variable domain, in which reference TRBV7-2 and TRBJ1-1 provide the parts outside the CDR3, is GAGVSQSPSNKVTEKGKDVELRCDPISGHTALYWYRQSLGQGLEFLIYFQGNSAPDKSGLPSDRFSAERTGGSVSTLTIQRTQQEDSAVYLCASTLGRNTEAFFGQGTRLTVV.

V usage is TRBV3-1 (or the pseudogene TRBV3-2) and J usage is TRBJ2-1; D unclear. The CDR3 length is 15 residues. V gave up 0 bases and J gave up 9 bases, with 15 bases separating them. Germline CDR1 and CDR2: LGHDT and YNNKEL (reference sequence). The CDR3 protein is CASSQDRLDLGEQFF. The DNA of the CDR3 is TGTGCCAGCAGCCAAGATCGGCTAGACTTAGGTGAGCAGTTCTTC.

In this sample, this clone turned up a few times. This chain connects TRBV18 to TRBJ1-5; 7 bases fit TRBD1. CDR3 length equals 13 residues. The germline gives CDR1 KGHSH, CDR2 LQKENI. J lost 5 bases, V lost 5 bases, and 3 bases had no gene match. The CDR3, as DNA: TGTGCCAGCTCAGTCGACAGGGATCAGCCCCAGCATTTT. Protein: CASSVDRDQPQHF.

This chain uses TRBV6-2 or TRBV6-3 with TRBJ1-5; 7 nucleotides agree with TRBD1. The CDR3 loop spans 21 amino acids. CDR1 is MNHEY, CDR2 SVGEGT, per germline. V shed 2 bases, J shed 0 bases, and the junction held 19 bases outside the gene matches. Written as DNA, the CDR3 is TGTGCCAGCAGTTACCGTAGACAGGGCGACAGTCTAACCCATAGCAATCAGCCCCAGCATTTT. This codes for CASSYRRQGDSLTHSNQPQHF.

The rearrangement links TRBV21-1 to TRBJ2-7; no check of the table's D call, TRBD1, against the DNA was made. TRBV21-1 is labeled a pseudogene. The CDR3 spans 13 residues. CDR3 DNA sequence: TGTGCCAGCAGCAAACAGGACAGCTACGAGCAGTACTTC. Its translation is CASSKQDSYEQYF.

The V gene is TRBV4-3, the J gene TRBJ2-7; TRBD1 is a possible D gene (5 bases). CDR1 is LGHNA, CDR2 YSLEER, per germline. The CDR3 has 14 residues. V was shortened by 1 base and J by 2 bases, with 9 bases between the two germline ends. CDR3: CASSQGGGTYEQYF. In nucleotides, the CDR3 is TGCGCCAGCAGCCAAGGGGGCGGCACCTACGAGCAGTACTTC.

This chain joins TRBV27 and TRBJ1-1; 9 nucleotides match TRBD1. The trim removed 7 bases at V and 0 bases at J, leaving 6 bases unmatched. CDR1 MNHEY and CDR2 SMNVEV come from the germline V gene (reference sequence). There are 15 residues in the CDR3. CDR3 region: CASILTGGMNTEAFF. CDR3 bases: TGTGCCAGCATTTTGACAGGGGGTATGAACACTGAAGCTTTCTTT.

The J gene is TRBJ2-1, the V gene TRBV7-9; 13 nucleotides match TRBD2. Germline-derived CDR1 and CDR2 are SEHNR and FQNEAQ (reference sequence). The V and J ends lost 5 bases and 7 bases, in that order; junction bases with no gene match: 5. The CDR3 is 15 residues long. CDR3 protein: CASSPLAGGPNEQFF. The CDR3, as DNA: TGTGCCAGCAGCCCACTAGCGGGAGGGCCGAATGAGCAGTTCTTC. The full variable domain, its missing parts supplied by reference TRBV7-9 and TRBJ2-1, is DTGVSQNPRHKITKRGQNVTFRCDPISEHNRLYWYRQTLGQGPEFLTYFQNEAQLEKSRLLSDRFSAERPKGSFSTLEIQRTEQGDSAMYLCASSPLAGGPNEQFFGPGTRLTVL.

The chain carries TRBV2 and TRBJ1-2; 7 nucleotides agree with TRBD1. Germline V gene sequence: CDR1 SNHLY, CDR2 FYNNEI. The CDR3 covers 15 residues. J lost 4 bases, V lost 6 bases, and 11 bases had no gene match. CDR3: CASSRPGTDFYGYTF. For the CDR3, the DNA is TGTGCCAGCAGCAGGCCGGGGACAGACTTCTATGGCTACACCTTC.

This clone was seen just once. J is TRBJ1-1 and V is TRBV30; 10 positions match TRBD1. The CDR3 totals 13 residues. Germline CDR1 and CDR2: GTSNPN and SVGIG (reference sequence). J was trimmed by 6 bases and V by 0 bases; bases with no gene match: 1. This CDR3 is CAWSVGQGSEAFF. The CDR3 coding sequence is TGTGCCTGGAGTGTGGGACAGGGGTCTGAAGCTTTCTTT.

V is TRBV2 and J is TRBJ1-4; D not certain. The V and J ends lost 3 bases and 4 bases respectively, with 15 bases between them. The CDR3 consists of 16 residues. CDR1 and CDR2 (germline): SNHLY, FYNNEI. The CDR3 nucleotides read TGTGCCAGCAGTGAGGGCCAACTGAAACATAATGAAAAACTGTTTTTT. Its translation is CASSEGQLKHNEKLFF.

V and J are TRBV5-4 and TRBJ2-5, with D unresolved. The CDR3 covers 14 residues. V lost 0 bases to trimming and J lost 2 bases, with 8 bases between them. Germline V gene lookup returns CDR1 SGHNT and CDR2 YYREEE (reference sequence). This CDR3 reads CASSLDRFQETQYF. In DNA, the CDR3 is TGTGCCAGCAGCTTGGACCGGTTTCAAGAGACCCAGTACTTC. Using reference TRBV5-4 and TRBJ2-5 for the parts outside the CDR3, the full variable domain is ETGVTQSPTHLIKTRGQQVTLRCSSQSGHNTVSWYQQALGQGPQFIFQYYREEENGRGNFPPRFSGLQFPNYSSELNVNALELDDSALYLCASSLDRFQETQYFGPGTRLLVL.